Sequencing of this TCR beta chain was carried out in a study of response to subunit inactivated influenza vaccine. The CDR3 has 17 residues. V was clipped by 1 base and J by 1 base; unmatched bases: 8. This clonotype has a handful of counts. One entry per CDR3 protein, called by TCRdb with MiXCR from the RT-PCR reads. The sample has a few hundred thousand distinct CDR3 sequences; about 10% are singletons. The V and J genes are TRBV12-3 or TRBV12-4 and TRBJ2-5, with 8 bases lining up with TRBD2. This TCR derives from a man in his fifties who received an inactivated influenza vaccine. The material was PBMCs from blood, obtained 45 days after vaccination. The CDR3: CASSLGPLLAAQETQYF. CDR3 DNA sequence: TGTGCCAGCAGTTTAGGTCCACTACTAGCGGCCCAAGAGACCCAGTACTTC.